The 25 T cell receptor beta chains below were found in one sample sequenced in a study of blood T cell repertoires in COVID-19. Profiled with immunoSEQ multiplex PCR; TCRdb holds only in-frame clones, not every one. The sample consists of 45,000 to 60,000 clones, around 81% of them appearing once. The sample comprised peripheral blood. These receptor sequences come from a man at least 80 years old with COVID-19, enrolled during active disease.

The rearrangement joins TRBV4-3 to TRBJ1-6; 10 bases agree with TRBD1. V lost 0 bases to trimming and J lost 11 bases; unmatched junction nucleotides: 7. The CDR3 length is 16 residues. In germline, CDR1 is LGHNA, CDR2 YSLEER. The chain's CDR3 is CASSQDWGQGMTPLHF. DNA for the CDR3: TGCGCCAGCAGCCAAGATTGGGGACAGGGGATGACACCCCTCCACTTT.

This chain joins TRBV6-5 and TRBJ1-2; D not resolved. V was pared by 0 bases and J by 1 base, with 9 bases between. Germline assignment: CDR1 MNHEY and CDR2 SVGAGI. The CDR3 covers 15 residues. In nucleotides, the CDR3 is TGTGCCAGCAGTTACTCAGCCGGGATTAACTATGGCTACACCTTC. Protein product: CASSYSAGINYGYTF.

CDR3 DNA: TGTGCCAGCAGCTCTACTAGCGGGGGTCCAGATACGCAGTATTTT. Translation gives CASSSTSGGPDTQYF. The chain recombines TRBV7-3 with TRBJ2-3; 11 bases match TRBD2. With 4 bases clipped from V and 4 bases from J, the junction kept 4 bases outside the gene matches. This CDR3 comprises 15 residues. The germline CDR1 and CDR2 sequences are SGHTA and FQGTGA.

This clone was counted between two and nine times. This sample also contains other DNA sequences that code for the same CDR3. The gene calls are TRBV18 and TRBJ1-3; 9 bases are a match to TRBD1. Germline CDR1 reads KGHSH; CDR2 reads LQKENI. The CDR3 spans 15 residues. V shed 3 bases and J 3 bases; nucleotides not matched to a gene: 3. The CDR3 spells CASSPGQGGGNTIYF. CDR3 bases: TGTGCCAGCTCACCGGGACAGGGTGGTGGAAACACCATATATTTT.

The chain couples TRBV6-2 or TRBV6-3 to TRBJ2-7; the match to TRBD1 covers 8 bases. With V trimmed by 6 bases and J by 4 bases, 8 bases remained unmatched. The CDR3 loop spans 14 amino acids. The germline V gene encodes CDR1 MNHEY and CDR2 SVGEGT. The CDR3 loop reads CASSHPDRVYEQYV. The DNA for the CDR3 is TGTGCCAGCAGCCACCCGGACAGGGTGTACGAGCAGTACGTC.

The chain carries TRBV28 and TRBJ1-4, with 7 bases identical to TRBD1. The CDR3 is 15 amino acids. After removal of 5 bases from V and 6 bases from J, the junction contained 9 bases not matched to a gene. The V gene's germline CDR1 is MDHEN and CDR2 SYDVKM. This CDR3 reads CASSIPTGTDEKLFF. The CDR3 DNA reads as TGTGCCAGCAGTATCCCGACAGGGACAGATGAAAAACTGTTTTTT. The full variable domain, with the rest looked up from reference TRBV28 and TRBJ1-4, is DVKVTQSSRYLVKRTGEKVFLECVQDMDHENMFWYRQDPGLGLRLIYFSYDVKMKEKGDIPEGYSVSREKKERFSLILESASTNQTSMYLCASSIPTGTDEKLFFGSGTQLSVL.

The rearrangement joins TRBV7-3 to TRBJ2-5, with 8 bases identical to TRBD1. After removal of 5 bases from V and 5 bases from J, the junction contained 4 bases not matched to a gene. This CDR3 spans 13 amino acids. Germline lookup yields CDR1 SGHTA and CDR2 FQGTGA. CDR3 sequence: CASSQGAGETQYF. CDR3 DNA: TGTGCCAGCAGCCAGGGGGCGGGGGAGACCCAGTACTTC.

The chain uses TRBV6-6 and TRBJ1-4, with a possible D match to TRBD1 (6 bases). V shed 7 bases and J shed 8 bases, with 17 bases lying between them. The CDR3 is 14 residues long. CDR1 and CDR2 (germline): MNHNY, SVGAGI (reference sequence). CDR3 nucleotide sequence: TGTGCCAGCAAAAATTCACAGGGCGGGGAAAAACTGTTTTTT. It specifies CASKNSQGGEKLFF.

The rearrangement joins TRBV5-4 to TRBJ2-5; 13 positions agree with TRBD2. The germline CDR1 and CDR2 sequences are SGHNT and YYREEE (reference sequence). CDR3 length: 15 residues. J gave up 4 bases and V 1 base, and 1 base lay outside the gene matches. CDR3 coding DNA: TGTGCCAGCAGCTTGACTAGCGGGGGGGCAGAGACCCAGTACTTC. Its protein product is CASSLTSGGAETQYF.

The chain has TRBV5-1 and TRBJ2-1, with D tentatively TRBD1 (5 bases). Per germline, CDR1 SGHRS and CDR2 YFSETQ. V lost 2 bases and J 2 bases, leaving 14 bases between the germline ends. The CDR3 is made up of 16 amino acids. CDR3 region: CASSFFQGPAYNEQFF. The CDR3 bases are TGCGCCAGCAGCTTTTTTCAGGGTCCCGCCTACAATGAGCAGTTCTTC. The whole variable domain, remainder taken from reference TRBV5-1 and TRBJ2-1, is KAGVTQTPRYLIKTRGQQVTLSCSPISGHRSVSWYQQTPGQGLQFLFEYFSETQRNKGNFPGRFSGRQFSNSRSEMNVSTLELGDSALYLCASSFFQGPAYNEQFFGPGTRLTVL.

DNA of the CDR3: TGTGCCAGCAGCGTAGCTGACAGGACGTATTCACCCCTCCACTTT. As protein: CASSVADRTYSPLHF. The chain links TRBV9 to TRBJ1-6, with D possibly matching TRBD1 (6 bases). CDR3 length equals 15 residues. The germline V gene has CDR1 SGDLS and CDR2 YYNGEE. The germline V and J ends were trimmed by 0 bases and 8 bases, with 12 bases remaining between them.

This chain connects TRBV2 to TRBJ2-3, with 10 bases aligning to TRBD2. CDR3 size: 16 residues. With V trimmed by 6 bases and J by 2 bases, 8 bases remained unmatched. Per germline, CDR1 SNHLY and CDR2 FYNNEI. CDR3 nucleotide sequence: TGTGCCAGCAGAACCGGGACTAGCGCCAACACAGATACGCAGTATTTT. This gives the protein CASRTGTSANTDTQYF.

The V call is TRBV30, the J call TRBJ1-6; D gene uncertain. V lost 5 bases and J lost 10, with 6 bases in between. The germline CDR1 and CDR2 sequences are GTSNPN and SVGIG (reference sequence). This CDR3 has 10 amino acids. This CDR3 reads CAWGPSPLHF. CDR3 nucleotides: TGTGCCTGGGGGCCCTCACCCCTCCACTTT. The entire variable domain, with the rest obtained from reference TRBV30 and TRBJ1-6, is as follows: SQTIHQWPATLVQPVGSPLSLECTVEGTSNPNLYWYRQAAGRGLQLLFYSVGIGQISSEVPQNLSASRPQDRQFILSSKKLLLSDSGFYLCAWGPSPLHFGNGTRLTVT.

This rearrangement joins TRBV18 to TRBJ2-5; 8 bases map to TRBD1. Trimming cost V 3 bases and J 8 bases; bases outside gene matches: 23. CDR1 and CDR2 from the germline V gene are KGHSH and LQKENI. This CDR3 has 19 amino acids. The CDR3 is CASSPLPTGAPPRTGTQYF. The DNA for the CDR3 is TGTGCCAGCTCACCGTTGCCGACAGGGGCCCCACCACGTACGGGTACCCAGTACTTC.

The V call is TRBV5-4, the J call TRBJ2-1; 12 nucleotides align to TRBD1. The ends lost 6 bases at V and 10 bases at J; junction bases unmatched: 11. The CDR3 runs 15 residues. Germline V gene sequence: CDR1 SGHNT, CDR2 YYREEE (reference sequence). The CDR3 sequence: CASTNPGQGAHEQFF. In DNA, the CDR3 is TGTGCCAGCACCAATCCGGGACAGGGGGCGCACGAGCAGTTCTTC.

The rearrangement joins TRBV27 to TRBJ1-1; D not resolved. With 2 bases removed from V and 1 base from J, the gap between germline ends came to 11 bases. Germline V gives CDR1 MNHEY, CDR2 SMNVEV (reference sequence). The CDR3 is made up of 15 amino acids. CDR3: CASSLRPRGNTEAFF. Written as DNA, the CDR3 is TGTGCCAGCAGTTTACGGCCCCGGGGGAACACTGAAGCTTTCTTT.

The chain carries TRBV19 and TRBJ1-1, with TRBD1 matching over 10 bases. CDR3 length: 14 residues. Germline V gene data show CDR1 as LNHDA and CDR2 as SQIVND (reference sequence). With V trimmed by 7 bases and J by 6 bases, 8 bases remained unmatched. This CDR3 is CASKTTGGESEAFF. The CDR3, as DNA: TGTGCCAGTAAAACGACAGGGGGCGAATCTGAAGCTTTCTTT.

This clone was seen more than once but under ten times. J is TRBJ2-2 and V is TRBV5-6; a weak D match, TRBD2 (5 bases). The V gene lost 4 bases and the J gene lost 6 bases, with 10 bases spanning the gap. Germline CDR1 and CDR2: SGHDT and YYEEEE. There are 13 residues in the CDR3. In DNA form, the CDR3 reads TGTGCCAGCAGCCCAACTAGAGCCGGGGAGCTGTTTTTT. This encodes CASSPTRAGELFF. Full variable domain (rest looked up from reference TRBV5-6 and TRBJ2-2): DAGVTQSPTHLIKTRGQQVTLRCSPKSGHDTVSWYQQALGQGPQFIFQYYEEEERQRGNFPDRFSGHQFPNYSSELNVNALLLGDSALYLCASSPTRAGELFFGEGSRLTVL.

This clone has just a few counts. The chain recombines TRBV5-6 with TRBJ1-6; TRBD1 is a possible D gene (6 bases). Trimming stripped 1 base from V and 5 bases from J, with 7 bases between. The CDR3 covers 14 residues. In germline, CDR1 is SGHDT, CDR2 YYEEEE. The CDR3 loop is CASSLRGNNSPLHF. The CDR3 bases are TGTGCCAGCAGCTTGAGGGGGAATAATTCACCCCTCCACTTT.

The rearrangement links TRBV3-1 (or the pseudogene TRBV3-2) to TRBJ2-2; no clear D. Germline values: CDR1 LGHDT, CDR2 YNNKEL (reference sequence). With 4 bases removed from V and 4 bases from J, the gap between germline ends came to 16 bases. This CDR3 comprises 16 residues. The CDR3 sequence is CASSPTASWVTGELFF. CDR3 in DNA: TGTGCCAGCAGCCCAACGGCTAGTTGGGTCACCGGGGAGCTGTTTTTT.

The gene calls are TRBV19 and TRBJ1-5; D not resolved. V shed 1 base and J shed 7 bases, with 5 bases lying between them. Germline lookup yields CDR1 LNHDA and CDR2 SQIVND (reference sequence). The CDR3 is made up of 12 amino acids. CDR3 nucleotide sequence: TGTGCCAGTAGTATAGGGGCCCAGCCCCAGCATTTT. Protein sequence: CASSIGAQPQHF. The full variable domain, rest sourced from reference TRBV19 and TRBJ1-5, is DGGITQSPKYLFRKEGQNVTLSCEQNLNHDAMYWYRQDPGQGLRLIYYSQIVNDFQKGDIAEGYSVSREKKESFPLTVTSAQKNPTAFYLCASSIGAQPQHFGDGTRLSIL.

This clone was found once. This chain joins TRBV7-7 and TRBJ2-1, with TRBD2 matching over 9 bases. The CDR3 sequence is 18 residues long. The J segment lost 5 bases and the V segment lost 1 base, leaving 12 bases of the junction unmatched. The germline V gene has CDR1 SSHAT and CDR2 FNYEAQ (reference sequence). DNA for the CDR3: TGTGCCAGCAGCTTAGACGGCGGGAGGGCCTCATCCAACAATGAGCAGTTCTTC. Its protein product is CASSLDGGRASSNNEQFF.

J is TRBJ2-3 and V is TRBV5-1, with TRBD1 identical over 10 bases. The CDR3 length is 15 residues. The V gene end was trimmed by 4 bases and the J gene end by 6 bases; junction bases not matched to a gene: 8. The germline V gene has CDR1 SGHRS and CDR2 YFSETQ. CDR3 sequence (DNA): TGCGCCAGCAGCGTCCCGACAGGGGGCTCGGATACGCAGTATTTT. As protein: CASSVPTGGSDTQYF.

The rearrangement joins TRBV30 to TRBJ2-5, with 7 positions matching TRBD1. Germline V gene lookup returns CDR1 GTSNPN and CDR2 SVGIG (reference sequence). The CDR3 contains 13 residues. Trimming at V came to 5 bases and at J to 5 bases, leaving 8 bases not matched to a gene. The CDR3 DNA is TGTGCCTGGGAAGGGGGCCCAGGGGAGACCCAGTACTTC. Translating gives CAWEGGPGETQYF.

The chain couples TRBV6-5 to TRBJ2-7; possible D gene TRBD1, 5 bases. The germline CDR1 and CDR2 sequences are MNHEY and SVGAGI. Trimming removed 6 bases at V and 2 bases at J, with 8 bases between. The CDR3 extends over 12 amino acids. As DNA, the CDR3 is TGTGCCAGCAGCAAGGACACCTACGAGCAGTACGTC. It is translated as CASSKDTYEQYV.